Listed here are 17 T cell receptor beta chains from one sample, sequenced in a study of spatial heterogeneity in lung cancer. Findings of the study overall: Tumoral mutation counts were tracked by counts of expanded intratumoral alpha and beta TCRs.

TCRdb recomputed calls from the 5' RACE reads with MiXCR, one row per CDR3 protein. The sample holds several thousand distinct CDR3 sequences, approximately 15% seen once. Which antigens these TCRs recognize remains unknown. Noted time point: sample taken at primary tumor resection. The source material was lung tumor tissue, sampled at surgery. The receptors here all came from a female donor with early-stage non-small cell lung cancer.

On this clonotype itself: This beta chain is an unintended read in a library built for alpha chains; its size means little. This chain connects TRBV5-1 to TRBJ2-7; TRBD2 matches 10 bases. The CDR3 length is 19 residues. CDR1 is SGHRS, CDR2 YFSETQ, per germline. V lost 4 bases and J lost 2; bases outside the gene matches: 18. CDR3 in DNA: TGCGCCAGCAGCAGAAGACCGGGACAGCCCGGGACTAGCGCCTACGAGCAGTACTTC. Translating gives CASSRRPGQPGTSAYEQYF. The full variable domain, in which reference TRBV5-1 and TRBJ2-7 provide the parts outside the CDR3, is KAGVTQTPRYLIKTRGQQVTLSCSPISGHRSVSWYQQTPGQGLQFLFEYFSETQRNKGNFPGRFSGRQFSNSRSEMNVSTLELGDSALYLCASSRRPGQPGTSAYEQYFGPGTRLTVT.

Worth noting for this clonotype: This beta chain lies outside the target of a library built for alpha chains; its clone size means little. The genes are TRBV6-5 and TRBJ2-3; no clear D. Germline CDR1 reads MNHEY; CDR2 reads SVGAGI. The CDR3 consists of 14 residues. V was shortened by 2 bases and J by 5 bases, with 11 bases between the two germline ends. CDR3 loop: CASSYSPEKDTQYF. CDR3 coding DNA: TGTGCCAGCAGTTACAGTCCTGAAAAAGATACGCAGTATTTT.

By sample fraction, this clonotype is medium-sized. This beta chain is off target for a library built for alpha chains, so its abundance means little. V is TRBV20-1 and J is TRBJ1-3; a weak D match, TRBD1 (5 bases). Between the trimmed V and J ends, which lost 3 bases and 1 base, there was a span of 13 bases. Germline V gives CDR1 DFQATT, CDR2 SNEGSKA (reference sequence). This CDR3 has 15 residues. This CDR3 is CSASPGFSSGNTIYF. The CDR3, as DNA: TGCAGTGCTAGCCCAGGGTTTAGTTCTGGAAACACCATATATTTT.

This clonotype appeared many times. This beta chain lies outside the target of a library built for alpha chains; its clone size means little. V usage is TRBV3-1 and J usage is TRBJ2-5; tentative D call: TRBD1 (5 bases). V lost 4 bases, J lost 7 bases, and 16 bases lay in between. The CDR3 loop spans 14 amino acids. Germline CDR1 LGHDT, CDR2 YNNKEL (reference sequence). The CDR3 DNA sequence: TGTGCCAGCAGCCTCGAGCTAAGGGGTAGGACCCAGTACTTC. It translates to CASSLELRGRTQYF.

This clonotype was observed many times. As an off-target read in a library built for alpha chains, this beta chain has a frequency of little significance. The chain is built from TRBV29-1 and TRBJ2-5; 8 bases fit TRBD1. The CDR3 has 15 residues. V was clipped by 4 bases and J by 5 bases; unmatched bases: 12. The germline V gene has CDR1 SQVTM and CDR2 ANQGSEA. The CDR3 protein is CSVVYPTGAQETQYF. The CDR3 DNA follows: TGCAGCGTTGTCTATCCGACAGGGGCGCAGGAGACCCAGTACTTC.

In its sample, this clonotype ranks as large. This beta chain lies outside the target of a library built for alpha chains; its clone size means little. V usage is TRBV7-2 and J usage is TRBJ1-6; D gene unclear. Trimming removed 1 base from V and 7 bases from J, with 11 bases in between. This CDR3 is 15 amino acids long. Germline loops: CDR1 SGHTA, CDR2 FQGNSA. The chain's CDR3 is CASSLEMVFNSPLHF. For the CDR3, the DNA is TGTGCCAGCAGCTTAGAGATGGTCTTCAATTCACCCCTCCACTTT. Looking up the rest from reference TRBV7-2 and TRBJ1-6 gives the full variable domain: GAGVSQSPSNKVTEKGKDVELRCDPISGHTALYWYRQSLGQGLEFLIYFQGNSAPDKSGLPSDRFSAERTGGSVSTLTIQRTQQEDSAVYLCASSLEMVFNSPLHFGNGTRLTVT.

About this clonotype itself: This beta chain slipped into a library made for alpha chains as a stray read, so its size is not meaningful. The chain recombines TRBV12-3 or TRBV12-4 with TRBJ2-7; TRBD2 agrees at 10 bases. V shed 4 bases, J shed 3 bases, and the junction held 6 bases outside the gene matches. The CDR3 covers 15 residues. CDR3 sequence: CASSSASGGSYEQYF. CDR3 DNA sequence: TGTGCCAGCAGTTCAGCTAGCGGGGGTAGCTACGAGCAGTACTTC.

There are many counts of this clonotype. A library prepared for alpha chains yielded this beta chain as an off-target read; its size is of little meaning. The chain recombines TRBV7-2 with TRBJ2-5; 12 bases agree with TRBD2. The CDR3 has 17 amino acids. The V gene's germline CDR1 is SGHTA and CDR2 FQGNSA. J gave up 5 bases and V 1 base, and 8 bases lay outside the gene matches. The DNA of the CDR3 is TGTGCCAGCAGCTTAGGGGCCCTAGCGGGGGGGCTTGAGACCCAGTACTTC. It yields the protein CASSLGALAGGLETQYF.

By share, this clonotype counts as medium-sized (0.01 to 0.1%). The library was designed around alpha chains, so this beta chain is a stray read whose abundance carries little weight. The chain uses TRBV6-5 and TRBJ2-1, with 11 bases aligning to TRBD1. This CDR3 is built from 15 residues. CDR1 and CDR2 from the germline V gene are MNHEY and SVGAGI. The junction had 6 bases not matched to a gene; V was cut back by 5 bases and J by 6 bases. The DNA of the CDR3 is TGTGCCAGCAGTCCCGGGACAGGGGGAATCAATGAGCAGTTCTTC. Residues: CASSPGTGGINEQFF.

This clonotype is categorized as medium-sized. Within a library made for alpha chains, this beta chain is off target, and its count is uninformative. The V call is TRBV7-2, the J call TRBJ2-7; tentative D call: TRBD2 (6 bases). This CDR3 is built from 16 residues. Germline CDR1 SGHTA, CDR2 FQGNSA. V was shortened by 1 base and J by 1 base, with 14 bases between the two germline ends. CDR3 region: CASSLGRLAESYEQYF. DNA of the CDR3: TGTGCCAGCAGCTTAGGTCGGTTAGCGGAGTCCTACGAGCAGTACTTC. The full variable domain, with the rest looked up from reference TRBV7-2 and TRBJ2-7, is GAGVSQSPSNKVTEKGKDVELRCDPISGHTALYWYRQSLGQGLEFLIYFQGNSAPDKSGLPSDRFSAERTGGSVSTLTIQRTQQEDSAVYLCASSLGRLAESYEQYFGPGTRLTVT.

This clonotype was detected many times. The library was built for alpha chains, so this beta chain is an off-target read and its size means little. The J gene is TRBJ1-5, the V gene TRBV18, with 8 positions matching TRBD1. V shed 3 bases, J shed 5 bases, and the junction held 9 bases outside the gene matches. The CDR3 is made up of 16 amino acids. Germline V gives CDR1 KGHSH, CDR2 LQKENI. The DNA for the CDR3 is TGTGCCAGCTCACCTGGGGGTTCGACAGGGGATCAGCCCCAGCATTTT. Translation gives CASSPGGSTGDQPQHF.

In its sample, this clonotype ranks as medium-sized. This beta chain lies outside the target of a library built for alpha chains; its clone size means little. The rearrangement links TRBV10-1 to TRBJ2-7; TRBD1 aligns across 8 bases. CDR3 length: 14 residues. Germline V CDR1 and CDR2: WNHNN, SYGVQD (reference sequence). J gave up 9 bases and V 4 bases, and 11 bases lay outside the gene matches. CDR3 protein: CASSGGAGGAGQYF. The CDR3 nucleotides are TGCGCCAGCAGTGGAGGAGCAGGGGGCGCAGGGCAGTACTTC.

This clonotype is medium-sized (0.01 to 0.1%) in the sample. As an off-target read in a library built for alpha chains, this beta chain has a frequency of little significance. The genes are TRBV24-1 and TRBJ1-5; D not resolved. The CDR3 has 14 amino acids. Trimming removed 1 base at V and 1 base at J, with 4 bases between. Germline lookup yields CDR1 KGHDR and CDR2 SFDVKD. The CDR3 nucleotides are TGTGCCACCAGTGATTTATCGAGCAATCAGCCCCAGCATTTT. Translating it yields CATSDLSSNQPQHF.

By its share, this clonotype is medium-sized (0.01 to 0.1%). Being off target in a library aimed at alpha chains, this beta chain has a size of little meaning. V gene TRBV5-4 combines with J gene TRBJ2-1; D is unclear. Germline V lookup: CDR1 SGHNT, CDR2 YYREEE (reference sequence). The germline V and J ends were trimmed by 1 base and 9 bases, with 17 bases remaining between them. CDR3 length equals 15 residues. This CDR3 reads CASSLRPSLGGEQFF. In DNA, the CDR3 is TGTGCCAGCAGCTTGAGGCCTAGTCTAGGCGGTGAGCAGTTCTTC.

This clonotype has a count of ten or more. In a library made to pick up alpha chains, this beta chain is a stray read with a size that means little. This chain uses TRBV7-6 with TRBJ1-2; no clear D. The CDR3 is 15 residues long. Germline loops: CDR1 SGHVS, CDR2 FNYEAQ. Deletions cut 4 bases from V and 3 bases from J, with 15 bases between. CDR3 residues: CASSSLDPGDYGYTF. CDR3 sequence (DNA): TGTGCCAGCAGCTCTCTGGACCCAGGAGACTATGGCTACACCTTC. The variable domain in full, with the rest retrieved from reference TRBV7-6 and TRBJ1-2, is GAGVSQSPRYKVTKRGQDVALRCDPISGHVSLYWYRQALGQGPEFLTYFNYEAQQDKSGLPNDRFSAERPEGSISTLTIQRTEQRDSAMYRCASSSLDPGDYGYTFGSGTRLTVV.

In this sample, this clonotype turned up many times. This beta chain was picked up by a library intended for alpha chains and is off target, so its count carries little meaning. The genes are TRBV7-2 and TRBJ2-1, with D possibly TRBD1 on 6 matching bases. Trimming shortened V by 3 bases and J by 0 bases, and 15 bases separated the two germline ends. The CDR3 loop spans 17 amino acids. Germline lookup yields CDR1 SGHTA and CDR2 FQGNSA. CDR3 nucleotides: TGTGCCAGCAGCTTGTTTCAGGGGACAAGCTCCTACAATGAGCAGTTCTTC. Translated: CASSLFQGTSSYNEQFF.

This clonotype is classed as medium-sized (0.01 to 0.1%). A library made for alpha chains picked up this beta chain off target, so its size means little. The gene calls are TRBV12-3 or TRBV12-4 and TRBJ1-1; maybe TRBD1 (5 bases). The germline V and J ends were trimmed by 5 bases and 0 bases, with 16 bases remaining between them. The CDR3 sequence is 16 residues long. CDR3 in amino acids: CASSRLTGRLNTEAFF. CDR3 sequence (DNA): TGTGCCAGCAGTCGCTTGACGGGACGGCTGAACACTGAAGCTTTCTTT.